Presented here are 8 T cell receptor beta chains from one specimen sequenced in a study of blood T cells in healthy people across ages. Through a sample-barcoded 5' primer and a J-beta primer mix, a second PCR was run for about 6 to 11 cycles. TCRdb used MiXCR to reprocess the 5' RACE reads, holding one entry per CDR3 protein. The data hold more than 900,000 distinct CDR3 sequences, with around 29% observed a single time. These same records also appear under a second study, on T cells of mothers and their children.

Sample: blood. The receptors come from a woman aged 40 to 55 in good health.

This clonotype was found once. The chain recombines TRBV28 with TRBJ1-1; D may be TRBD1 (6 bases). CDR1 MDHEN and CDR2 SYDVKM come from the germline V gene. This CDR3 region has 17 residues. The V gene lost 1 base and the J gene lost 1 base, with 16 bases spanning the gap. The CDR3 here is CASSLSSQGTRNTEAFF. In nucleotides, the CDR3 is TGTGCCAGCAGTTTATCATCACAGGGAACCCGGAACACTGAAGCTTTCTTT.

To note about this clonotype: This may be a read error, as it is one base from a much larger clone. DNA for the CDR3: TGTGCCAGCAGAGGCTGGGACACCGGTAGGCCGTACTTC. This translates into CASRGWDTGRPYF. The V and J genes are TRBV7-6 and TRBJ2-7, with D possibly matching TRBD1 (6 bases). V was pared by 6 bases and J by 12 bases, with 21 bases between. The germline V gene encodes CDR1 SGHVS and CDR2 FNYEAQ. The CDR3 sequence is 13 residues long. Using reference TRBV7-6 and TRBJ2-7 for the parts outside the CDR3, the full variable domain is GAGVSQSPRYKVTKRGQDVALRCDPISGHVSLYWYRQALGQGPEFLTYFNYEAQQDKSGLPNDRFSAERPEGSISTLTIQRTEQRDSAMYRCASRGWDTGRPYFGPGTRLTVT.

The rearrangement links TRBV7-9 to TRBJ2-3; D remains unclear. Trimming removed 10 bases from V and 2 bases from J, with 4 bases in between. There are 10 residues in the CDR3. Germline V lookup: CDR1 SEHNR, CDR2 FQNEAQ (reference sequence). The chain's CDR3 is CATLTDTQYF. CDR3 nucleotide sequence: TGTGCCACCCTCACAGATACGCAGTATTTT.

The J gene is TRBJ2-1, the V gene TRBV18, with unresolved D. The CDR3 runs 12 residues. Germline CDR1 is KGHSH and CDR2 is LQKENI. V lost 10 bases, J lost 2 bases, and 9 bases lay in between. The DNA for the CDR3 is TGTGCCACCTCCGTGGCCTACAATGAGCAGTTCTTC. Amino acids: CATSVAYNEQFF.

This chain links TRBV2 with TRBJ2-5; D is possibly TRBD1 or TRBD2 (5 bases each). The CDR3 is 14 residues long. The ends were cut back, 3 bases at V and 5 bases at J, with 13 bases in the middle. The germline V gene encodes CDR1 SNHLY and CDR2 FYNNEI. The CDR3 loop is CASSEPWGMETQYF. The CDR3 nucleotides are TGTGCCAGCAGTGAGCCCTGGGGGATGGAGACCCAGTACTTC.

The rearrangement uses TRBV20-1 and TRBJ1-6; 7 nucleotides agree with TRBD1. Germline V CDR1 and CDR2: DFQATT, SNEGSKA (reference sequence). With 2 bases clipped from V and 8 bases from J, the junction kept 15 bases outside the gene matches. This CDR3 contains 17 residues. CDR3 DNA: TGCAGTGCTAGAATAGGGGGCGCGAGCGTTGTTGATTCACCCCTCCACTTT. It codes for CSARIGGASVVDSPLHF.

This clonotype showed up just a few times. The chain's CDR3 is CASSVSVGRGDGYTF. In DNA, the CDR3 is TGTGCCAGCAGCGTCAGCGTCGGCAGGGGGGATGGCTACACCTTC. This rearrangement joins TRBV9 to TRBJ1-2; 7 bases align to TRBD1. The CDR3 totals 15 residues. Looked up from germline, CDR1 is SGDLS and CDR2 is YYNGEE. J gave up 6 bases and V 2 bases, and 10 bases lay outside the gene matches.

The rearrangement joins TRBV20-1 to TRBJ1-2; 8 nucleotides align to TRBD1. The CDR3 covers 17 residues. V shed 2 bases and J 4 bases; nucleotides not matched to a gene: 15. Germline assignment: CDR1 DFQATT and CDR2 SNEGSKA (reference sequence). The DNA of the CDR3 is TGCAGTGCTAGAAGGAGTTGGCGGGGGCAGGGGGCCTATGGCTACACCTTC. It specifies CSARRSWRGQGAYGYTF.